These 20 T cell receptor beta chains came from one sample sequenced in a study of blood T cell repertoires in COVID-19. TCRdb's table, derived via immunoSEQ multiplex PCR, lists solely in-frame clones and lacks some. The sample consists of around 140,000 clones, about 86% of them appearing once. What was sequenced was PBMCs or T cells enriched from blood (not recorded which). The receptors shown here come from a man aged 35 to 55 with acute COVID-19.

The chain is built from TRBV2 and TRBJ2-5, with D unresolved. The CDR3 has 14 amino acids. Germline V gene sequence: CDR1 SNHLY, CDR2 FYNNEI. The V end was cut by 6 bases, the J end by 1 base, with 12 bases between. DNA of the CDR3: TGTGCCAGCAGCCAAACGAGTAGCCAAGAGACCCAGTACTTC. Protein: CASSQTSSQETQYF.

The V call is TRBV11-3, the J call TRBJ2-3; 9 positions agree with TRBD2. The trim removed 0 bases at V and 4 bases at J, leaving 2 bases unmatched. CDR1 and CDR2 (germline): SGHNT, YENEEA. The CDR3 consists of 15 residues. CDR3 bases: TGTGCCAGCAGCTTAGACGGGACTAGCCCAGATACGCAGTATTTT. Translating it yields CASSLDGTSPDTQYF.

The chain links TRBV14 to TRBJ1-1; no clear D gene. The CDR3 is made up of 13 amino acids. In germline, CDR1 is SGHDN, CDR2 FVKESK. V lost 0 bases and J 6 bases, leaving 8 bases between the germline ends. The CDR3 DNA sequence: TGTGCCAGCAGCCAAGATAGCCTGGCTGAAGCTTTCTTT. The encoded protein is CASSQDSLAEAFF.

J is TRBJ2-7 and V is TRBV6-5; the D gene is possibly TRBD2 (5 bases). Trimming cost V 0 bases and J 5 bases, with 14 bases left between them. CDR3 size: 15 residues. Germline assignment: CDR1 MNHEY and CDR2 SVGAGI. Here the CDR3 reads CASSYSPGSVDEQYF. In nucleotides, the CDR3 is TGTGCCAGCAGTTACTCGCCGGGATCAGTGGACGAGCAGTACTTC.

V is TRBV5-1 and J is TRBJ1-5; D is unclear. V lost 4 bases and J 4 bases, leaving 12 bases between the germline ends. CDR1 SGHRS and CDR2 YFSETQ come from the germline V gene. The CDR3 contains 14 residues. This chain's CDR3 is CASSEEGRNQPQHF. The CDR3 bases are TGCGCCAGCAGCGAGGAAGGTAGGAATCAGCCCCAGCATTTT.

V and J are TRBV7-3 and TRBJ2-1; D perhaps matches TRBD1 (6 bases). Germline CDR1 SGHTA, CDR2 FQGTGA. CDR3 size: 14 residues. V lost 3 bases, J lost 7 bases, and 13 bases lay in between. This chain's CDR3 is CASSFQGPMNEQFF. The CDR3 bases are TGTGCCAGCAGCTTCCAGGGGCCCATGAATGAGCAGTTCTTC.

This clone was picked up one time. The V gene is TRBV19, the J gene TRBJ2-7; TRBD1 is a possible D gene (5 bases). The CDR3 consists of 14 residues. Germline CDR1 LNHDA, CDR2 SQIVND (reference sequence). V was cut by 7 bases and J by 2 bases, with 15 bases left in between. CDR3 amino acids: CASMGQDGTYEQYF. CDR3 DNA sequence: TGTGCCAGTATGGGGCAGGACGGCACCTACGAGCAGTACTTC.

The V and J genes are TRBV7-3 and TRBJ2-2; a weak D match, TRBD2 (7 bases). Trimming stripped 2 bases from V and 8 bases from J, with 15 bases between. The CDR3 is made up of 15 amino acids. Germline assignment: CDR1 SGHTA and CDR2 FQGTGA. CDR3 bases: TGTGCCAGCAGCTTATGGGGGGGCGCTCCAGGGGAGCTGTTTTTT. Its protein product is CASSLWGGAPGELFF. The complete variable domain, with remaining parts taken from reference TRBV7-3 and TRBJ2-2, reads GAGVSQTPSNKVTEKGKYVELRCDPISGHTALYWYRQSLGQGPEFLIYFQGTGAADDSGLPNDRFFAVRPEGSVSTLKIQRTERGDSAVYLCASSLWGGAPGELFFGEGSRLTVL.

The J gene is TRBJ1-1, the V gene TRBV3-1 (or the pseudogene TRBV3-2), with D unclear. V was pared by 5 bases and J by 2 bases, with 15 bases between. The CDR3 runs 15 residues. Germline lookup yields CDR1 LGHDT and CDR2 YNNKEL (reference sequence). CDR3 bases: TGTGCCAGCAGCACCCCGACCCGGGGTAACACTGAAGCTTTCTTT. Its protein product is CASSTPTRGNTEAFF.

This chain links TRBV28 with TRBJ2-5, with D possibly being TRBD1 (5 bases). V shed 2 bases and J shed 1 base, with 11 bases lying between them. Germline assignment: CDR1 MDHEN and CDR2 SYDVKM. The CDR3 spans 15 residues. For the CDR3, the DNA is TGTGCCAGCAGTTTACTACAGGTCGGCCAAGAGACCCAGTACTTC. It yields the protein CASSLLQVGQETQYF.

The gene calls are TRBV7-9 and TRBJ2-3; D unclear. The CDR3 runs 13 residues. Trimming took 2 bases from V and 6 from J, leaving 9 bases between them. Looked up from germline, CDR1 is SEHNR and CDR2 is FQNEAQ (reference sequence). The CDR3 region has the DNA TGTGCCAGCAGCTTACTCCCCTCGGATACGCAGTATTTT. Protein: CASSLLPSDTQYF.

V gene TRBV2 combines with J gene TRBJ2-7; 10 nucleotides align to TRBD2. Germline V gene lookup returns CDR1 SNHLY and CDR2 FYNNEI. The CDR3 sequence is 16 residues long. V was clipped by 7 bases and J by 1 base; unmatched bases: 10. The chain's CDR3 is CASTRERGGLSYEQYF. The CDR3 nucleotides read TGTGCCAGCACTCGAGAGCGGGGGGGCCTATCCTACGAGCAGTACTTC.

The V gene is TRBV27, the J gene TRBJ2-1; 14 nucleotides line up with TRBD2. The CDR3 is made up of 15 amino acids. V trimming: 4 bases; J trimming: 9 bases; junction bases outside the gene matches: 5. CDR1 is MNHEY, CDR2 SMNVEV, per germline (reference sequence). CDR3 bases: TGTGCCAGCAGTTGGGGACTAGCGGGAGCGGGTGAGCAGTTCTTC. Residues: CASSWGLAGAGEQFF.

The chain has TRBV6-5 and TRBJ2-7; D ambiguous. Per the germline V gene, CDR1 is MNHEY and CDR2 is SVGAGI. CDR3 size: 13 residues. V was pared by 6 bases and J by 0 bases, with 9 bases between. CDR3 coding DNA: TGTGCCAGCAGAGCAGGAACCTCCTACGAGCAGTACTTC. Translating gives CASRAGTSYEQYF.

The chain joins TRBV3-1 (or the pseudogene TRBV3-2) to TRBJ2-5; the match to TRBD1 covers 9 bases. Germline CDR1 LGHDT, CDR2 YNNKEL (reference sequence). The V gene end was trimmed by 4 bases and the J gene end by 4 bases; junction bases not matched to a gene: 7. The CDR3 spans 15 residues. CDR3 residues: CASSPGQGGPETQYF. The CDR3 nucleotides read TGTGCCAGCAGCCCGGGACAGGGTGGCCCAGAGACCCAGTACTTC.

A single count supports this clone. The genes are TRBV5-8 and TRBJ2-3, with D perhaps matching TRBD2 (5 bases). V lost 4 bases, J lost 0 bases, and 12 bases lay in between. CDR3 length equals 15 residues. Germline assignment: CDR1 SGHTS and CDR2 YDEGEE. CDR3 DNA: TGTGCCAGCAGCCGAGAGGGTTCTAGCACAGATACGCAGTATTTT. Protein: CASSREGSSTDTQYF.

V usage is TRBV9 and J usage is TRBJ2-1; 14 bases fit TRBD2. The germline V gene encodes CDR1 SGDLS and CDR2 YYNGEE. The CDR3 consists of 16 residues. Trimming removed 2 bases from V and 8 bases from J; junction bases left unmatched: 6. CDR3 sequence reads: CASSVPTSGGVYEQFF. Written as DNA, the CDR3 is TGTGCCAGCAGCGTCCCGACTAGCGGGGGGGTCTATGAGCAGTTCTTC.

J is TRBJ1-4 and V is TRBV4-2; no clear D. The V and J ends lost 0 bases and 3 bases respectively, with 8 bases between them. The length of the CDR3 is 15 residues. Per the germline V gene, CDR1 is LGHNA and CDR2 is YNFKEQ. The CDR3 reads CASSQDRGANEKLFF. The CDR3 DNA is TGTGCCAGCAGCCAAGATCGGGGTGCTAATGAAAAACTGTTTTTT.

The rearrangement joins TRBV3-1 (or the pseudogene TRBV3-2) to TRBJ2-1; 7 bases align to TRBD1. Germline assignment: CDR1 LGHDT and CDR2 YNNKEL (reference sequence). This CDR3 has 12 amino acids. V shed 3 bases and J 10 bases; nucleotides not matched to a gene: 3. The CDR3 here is CASSHLRGEQFF. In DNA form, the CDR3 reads TGTGCCAGCAGCCATCTCAGGGGGGAGCAGTTCTTC.

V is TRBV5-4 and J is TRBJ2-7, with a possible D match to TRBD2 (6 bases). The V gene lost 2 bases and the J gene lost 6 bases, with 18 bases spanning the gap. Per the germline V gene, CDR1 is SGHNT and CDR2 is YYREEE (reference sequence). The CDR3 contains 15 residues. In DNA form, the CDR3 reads TGTGCCAGCAGCTTTCAAGTCGCGTCCGGGGGCGAGCAGTACTTC. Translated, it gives CASSFQVASGGEQYF.